This T cell receptor beta chain was recorded in a study of neurological immune-mediated disorders. TCRdb re-analysed the 5' RACE reads in MiXCR, keeping a single row per CDR3 protein. The sample records about 4,800 distinct CDR3 sequences, around a quarter being singletons. The length of the CDR3 is 13 residues. There are many counts of this clonotype. The chain joins TRBV21-1 to TRBJ2-1; TRBD1, the table's D call, was not compared with the DNA. TRBV21-1 corresponds to a pseudogene. The sequence was collected from a woman aged 55-69 years with HTLV-1-associated myelopathy (HAM/TSP). Material: CD8+ T cells from blood. The CDR3 nucleotides read TGTGCCAGCAGCAACCCCCTCGGCAATGAGCAGTTCTTC. This gives the protein CASSNPLGNEQFF.